This record covers a single T cell receptor (beta chain). Its target is not known. Pregnant or lactating patients and those with other autoimmune diseases or uncontrolled infections were excluded. Out of around 9.4 ml of fresh peripheral blood, PBMCs were obtained. This specimen belongs to a study of Graves' ophthalmopathy and Graves' hyperthyroidism. Trimming took off 5 bases at V and 3 bases at J, with 13 bases between the two ends. Germline CDR1 reads LGHDT; CDR2 reads YNNKEL (reference sequence). The CDR3 has 15 residues. CDR3 regions of TCR beta were amplified from RNA transcripts. Second-round multiplex PCR came after first-round RT-PCR with HTBI primers. TCRdb itself ran the multiplex PCR reads through MiXCR, one entry per CDR3 protein. Among 200,000 to 250,000 distinct CDR3 sequences listed, around 45% were seen once. Study-level points and caveats: The model's ophthalmopathy progression predictions had less than 71% sensitivity and approximately 72% specificity. Blood shared most expanded thyroid clonotypes above 0.001 frequency.

The clonotype originates from an adult man with Graves' ophthalmopathy. Sequencing used peripheral blood. This chain links TRBV3-1 with TRBJ1-4; weak D call: TRBD1 (6 bases). The CDR3 sequence is CASSDDRTSNEKLFF. CDR3 bases: TGTGCCAGCAGCGACGACAGGACTTCTAATGAAAAACTGTTTTTT.